This TCR beta chain was found in a study of immune heterogeneity within non-small cell lung tumors. General observations from the study: Individual patients largely had distinct high-frequency T-cell receptor beta clonotypes from one another. Tumor sites in a patient shared identical dominant CDR3 beta clonotypes and also carried site-unique high-frequency clones. Correlation analysis showed that local T-cell clonality was moderately but significantly associated with local tumor mutational burden (R approximately 0.33).

CDR1 is DFQATT and CDR2 is SNEGSKA in the germline V gene (reference sequence). The CDR3 covers 14 residues. V lost 1 base and J lost 6, with 13 bases in between. The TCR beta CDR3 region underwent multiplex PCR amplification with 32 V and 13 J primers. TCRdb re-called the multiplex PCR reads with MiXCR, one entry per CDR3 protein. This repertoire shows 5,000 or so distinct CDR3 sequences, around 18% found once; its top ten account for less than 4.5%. The authors used approximately 600 ng of bulk tumor genomic DNA per sample as template. Taken during surgery, several biopsies per primary tumor were spaced as far apart as possible within the tumor mass. Newly diagnosed with untreated non-small cell lung cancer, the patients underwent curative surgery. Those donating were patients (newly diagnosed with non-small cell lung cancer) who were having surgery with curative intent. On this clonotype itself: Its antigen is unidentified.

The V call is TRBV20-1, the J call TRBJ2-1; no firm D call. Input material: lung tumor tissue. This TCR was recovered from a man in his forties or fifties with non-small cell lung cancer. CDR3 bases: TGCAGTGCTAGAGTGGAAGGTAACGTCAATGAGCAGTTCTTC. Its translation: CSARVEGNVNEQFF.